This is a list of T cell receptor beta chains from one sample in a study of vaccination and CD4 T cells after COVID-19. These receptors' antigens are unknown. Each CDR3 protein gets one entry after TCRdb re-called the PCR reads with MiXCR. The repertoire has roughly 9,300 distinct CDR3 sequences, nearly 25% of them found once; the top ten carry around a quarter. Specimen: CD4+ T cells from blood, cultured in vitro, collected before SARS-CoV-2 vaccination. These receptors originate from a human donor who received a COVID-19 vaccine. Both conserved end residues are trimmed from each CDR3.

V gene	J gene	CDR3 protein
TRBV10-3	TRBJ2-5	AISESGQGGRETQY
TRBV25-1	TRBJ1-5	ASSESGQGAYQPQH
TRBV7-6	TRBJ2-7	ASSSGTSGVYEQY
TRBV10-3	TRBJ2-3	AISEGWTGGSTDTQY
TRBV30	TRBJ2-2	ARGGGTGRPGELF
TRBV7-2	TRBJ2-3	ASSEGPASDTQY
TRBV6-5	TRBJ1-3	ASSSPGLSGNTIY
TRBV2	TRBJ1-3	ASKVASGNTIY
TRBV24-1	TRBJ2-3	ATSGGAEDTQY
TRBV20-1	TRBJ2-7	SARKDGSLTYEQY
TRBV12-3/TRBV12-4	TRBJ1-3	ASSDQGVSGNTIY
TRBV14	TRBJ1-4	ASSQDHSRGLF
TRBV29-1	TRBJ1-5	SVSQGPAGPQH
TRBV9	TRBJ2-7	ASSAGGVDAYEQY
TRBV30	TRBJ1-1	AWSALTGMNTEAF
TRBV19	TRBJ1-2	ASSPMWGTEGHRA
TRBV6-5	TRBJ1-1	ASSYPGQATEAF